This T cell receptor (beta chain) was recovered during a study of blood T cell repertoires in COVID-19. Study in general: Acute and convalescent COVID-19 samples came from the United States, Italy and Spain. PBMCs, B-cell-depleted T cells, or T cells were the source of the cDNA or gDNA that made up the material.

In the study's own analysis: Nucleated cell counts were estimated from reference gene primer amplification. Using immunoSEQ multiplex PCR, the repertoire was profiled, and TCRdb retains in-frame clones only, with some absent. V, J and clone size derive from that table, while D and trimming were established from the DNA sequence. This sample has approximately 100,000 clones, with over 75% found just once. V lost 3 bases and J lost 1, with 12 bases in between. Germline loops: CDR1 SGHVS, CDR2 FQNEAQ. This CDR3 is built from 15 residues. The sequenced sample was peripheral blood. This receptor was obtained from a man aged 65 to 79 with active or convalescent COVID-19. The rearrangement links TRBV7-8 to TRBJ1-1, with D tentatively TRBD1 (5 bases). The CDR3 nucleotides are TGTGCCAGCAGCTTCAGGGAAAGGGGGAACACTGAAGCTTTCTTT. Translation: CASSFRERGNTEAFF.